This TCR beta chain was documented in a study of vaccination and CD4 T cells after COVID-19. About the research overall: The post-vaccine samples came a median around 71 days after dose two (range 14 to 241). The cells were exposed to overlapping spike peptides originating from SARS-CoV-2, HCoV-NL63, HCoV-OC43 and HCoV-229E for stimulation.

A word on this clonotype: Its antigen is as yet unknown.

Sequenced with the Oncomine TCR Beta short-read assay was DNA taken from cultured CD4+ T cells. TCRdb reprocessed the PCR reads via MiXCR and lists one record per CDR3 protein. The sample has about 21,000 distinct CDR3 sequences; around 46% are singletons. This sample's time point: late sampling 161 to 241 days after vaccination in three convalescent patients. Treatment: approximately nine-day PBMC culture with coronavirus spike peptide pools or control peptides (ViraFEST assay). This CDR3 contains 12 residues. Germline values: CDR1 MNHEY, CDR2 SVGEGT. Trimming left V 6 bases short and J 8 bases short, with 11 bases between.

This chain uses TRBV6-2 or TRBV6-3 with TRBJ1-5, with no clear D. This clonotype was sampled from a human donor who had recovered from COVID-19. The starting material was CD4+ T cells from blood, cultured in vitro, obtained about 7 months after SARS-CoV-2 vaccination. The CDR3 loop is CASRTRTEPQHF. The CDR3 coding sequence is TGTGCCAGCAGAACCAGGACGGAGCCCCAGCATTTT.